Listed here are 27 T cell receptor beta chains from one sample, sequenced in a study of CD8+ T cells in alopecia areata. Treatment given: oral pan-JAK inhibitor, 5-10 mg twice daily. In each case, RNA was isolated and then reverse transcribed into cDNA as the sequencing template. This table comes from immunoSEQ multiplex PCR, and its TCRdb copy is limited to in-frame clones, with some not included. The sample comprises tens of thousands of clones, around three quarters of which are singletons, and roughly 17% rests with the top ten. Material: CD8+ T cells sorted from blood, obtained around week 42, from a patient treated with tofacitinib. The receptors originated from a human donor with alopecia areata.

As to this clone: The sample carries other DNA sequences with the same CDR3. The J gene is TRBJ2-7, the V gene TRBV30; maybe TRBD2 (6 bases). Trimming stripped 5 bases from V and 4 bases from J, with 12 bases between. CDR3 size: 12 residues. CDR1 and CDR2 from the germline V gene are GTSNPN and SVGIG (reference sequence). The CDR3 nucleotides read TGTGCCTGGGGGGACTCGACTTACGAGCAGTACTTC. This encodes CAWGDSTYEQYF.

The chain has TRBV11-2 and TRBJ2-7; D is uncertain. This CDR3 comprises 13 residues. V lost 4 bases to trimming and J lost 5 bases, with 12 bases between them. Germline V gene lookup returns CDR1 SGHAT and CDR2 FQNNGV. The CDR3 protein is CASSYVLNDEQYF. For the CDR3, the DNA is TGTGCCAGCAGCTACGTACTCAACGACGAGCAGTACTTC.

This rearrangement joins TRBV4-3 to TRBJ1-1, with 7 nucleotides matching TRBD1. The junction had 0 bases not matched to a gene; V was cut back by 4 bases and J by 1 base. The CDR3 has 13 residues. Germline CDR1 reads LGHNA; CDR2 reads YSLEER. CDR3 sequence: CASSRDRNTEAFF. The CDR3 DNA sequence: TGCGCCAGCAGCCGGGACAGGAACACTGAAGCTTTCTTT.

This clone was counted only a few times. The gene calls are TRBV6-4 and TRBJ2-1; no clear D gene. The length of the CDR3 is 19 residues. From germline, CDR1 is MRHNA and CDR2 SNTAGT. Deletions cut 0 bases from V and 5 bases from J, with 23 bases between. The CDR3 DNA sequence: TGTGCCAGCAGTGACTCGAGCACACCCGAAAATGGGGTTCACAATGAGCAGTTCTTC. Its protein product is CASSDSSTPENGVHNEQFF.

The rearrangement uses TRBV7-6 and TRBJ2-1; no firm D call. The germline V and J ends were trimmed by 1 base and 6 bases, with 10 bases remaining between them. The CDR3 sequence is 14 residues long. Germline V gene sequence: CDR1 SGHVS, CDR2 FNYEAQ. CDR3 nucleotides: TGTGCCAGCAGCTTAGGGTCAGGTTCCAATGAGCAGTTCTTC. The encoded protein is CASSLGSGSNEQFF.

CDR3 in amino acids: CATSTPRGVQSNQPQHF. In DNA, the CDR3 is TGTGCCACCAGCACCCCGAGAGGGGTTCAATCCAATCAGCCCCAGCATTTT. The V and J genes are TRBV15 and TRBJ1-5, with a weak D call TRBD1 (5 bases). CDR1 is LNHNV, CDR2 YYDKDF, per germline (reference sequence). The CDR3 is 17 residues long. The V gene lost 4 bases and the J gene lost 3 bases, with 19 bases spanning the gap.

The rearrangement links TRBV7-6 to TRBJ2-3, with D perhaps TRBD1 (7 bases). In germline, CDR1 is SGHVS, CDR2 FNYEAQ. The CDR3 extends over 17 amino acids. Trimming took 5 bases from V and 2 from J, leaving 20 bases between them. The CDR3 bases are TGTGCCAGCAGCCCAGGGGGGTCCCTTGAGAACACAGATACGCAGTATTTT. Translation gives CASSPGGSLENTDTQYF.

The table lists this clone with a few counts. The gene calls are TRBV27 and TRBJ2-3; D may match TRBD1 or TRBD2 (5 bases each). Germline CDR1 and CDR2: MNHEY and SMNVEV (reference sequence). V gave up 4 bases and J gave up 1 base, with 12 bases separating them. The CDR3 covers 15 residues. This chain's CDR3 is CASSSRDGRTDTQYF. The CDR3 bases are TGTGCCAGCAGTTCTAGGGACGGCCGCACAGATACGCAGTATTTT.

Turning to this clone: The sample carries other DNA sequences with the same CDR3. The chain combines TRBV25-1 with TRBJ2-7; no clear D gene. The CDR3 contains 11 residues. V was cut by 2 bases and J by 4 bases, with 3 bases left in between. CDR1 and CDR2 from the germline V gene are MGHDK and SYGVNS. As DNA, the CDR3 is TGTGCCAGCAGTGAAACTTACGAGCAGTACTTC. Translating it yields CASSETYEQYF.

Comments on this clone: Other DNA sequences in the same sample also yield this CDR3. The V gene is TRBV30, the J gene TRBJ1-1, with D hard to call. Trimming stripped 1 base from V and 1 base from J, with 4 bases between. The CDR3 is made up of 12 amino acids. Germline V gene data show CDR1 as GTSNPN and CDR2 as SVGIG (reference sequence). The CDR3 is CAWSGGNTEAFF. CDR3 sequence (DNA): TGTGCCTGGAGTGGAGGGAACACTGAAGCTTTCTTT.

This clone was found once. The J gene is TRBJ2-3, the V gene TRBV29-1; unclear D gene. Germline CDR1 is SQVTM and CDR2 is ANQGSEA. Trimming cost V 6 bases and J 6 bases, with 22 bases left between them. The CDR3 covers 15 residues. For the CDR3, the DNA is TGCAGCGTCGGCCCAAAGGCGAGGTTACCGGATACGCAGTATTTT. This encodes CSVGPKARLPDTQYF.

Here the CDR3 DNA reads TGCGCCAGATCGGATGGACAGGGGAACACTGAAGCTTTCTTT. This translates into CARSDGQGNTEAFF. V usage is TRBV23-1 and J usage is TRBJ1-1; 8 nucleotides agree with TRBD1. TRBV23-1 belongs to the ORF category, with a function that is uncertain. There are 14 residues in the CDR3. With 9 bases clipped from V and 1 base from J, the junction kept 7 bases outside the gene matches.

This chain links TRBV7-2 with TRBJ1-1, with a weak D call TRBD1 (5 bases). V lost 1 base and J lost 4, with 7 bases in between. Germline lookup yields CDR1 SGHTA and CDR2 FQGNSA. The CDR3 extends over 13 amino acids. Here the CDR3 reads CASSLGQGTEAFF. The CDR3 DNA is TGTGCCAGCAGCTTAGGCCAGGGCACTGAAGCTTTCTTT.

This clone has only one observation. The CDR3 DNA reads TGCGCCAGCGGTGACAGGGCTTCCTCTAGCACAGATACGCAGTATTTT. Translated, it gives CASGDRASSSTDTQYF. The rearrangement joins TRBV5-1 to TRBJ2-3, with 7 bases matching TRBD1. The CDR3 sequence is 16 residues long. Germline V gene data show CDR1 as SGHRS and CDR2 as YFSETQ. V shed 7 bases, J shed 0 bases, and the junction held 11 bases outside the gene matches. The entire variable domain, with the rest obtained from reference TRBV5-1 and TRBJ2-3, is as follows: KAGVTQTPRYLIKTRGQQVTLSCSPISGHRSVSWYQQTPGQGLQFLFEYFSETQRNKGNFPGRFSGRQFSNSRSEMNVSTLELGDSALYLCASGDRASSSTDTQYFGPGTRLTVL.

The CDR3 sequence: CASSLEAQPQHF. CDR3 bases: TGCGCCAGCAGCTTGGAGGCTCAGCCCCAGCATTTT. The chain employs TRBV5-1 and TRBJ1-5; D is unresolved. This CDR3 is 12 amino acids long. The ends were cut back, 0 bases at V and 6 bases at J, with 4 bases in the middle. Looked up from germline, CDR1 is SGHRS and CDR2 is YFSETQ.

The chain combines TRBV6-6 with TRBJ2-3; no clear D gene. In germline, CDR1 is MNHNY, CDR2 SVGAGI (reference sequence). This CDR3 has 16 amino acids. Trimming pared 5 bases from V and 5 bases from J, leaving 20 bases between. Here the CDR3 DNA reads TGTGCCAGCAGTACACGACCCATTGAGTCGGTAGATACGCAGTATTTT. It is translated as CASSTRPIESVDTQYF.

The V call is TRBV7-2, the J call TRBJ2-1; TRBD2 matches at 8 bases. With V trimmed by 5 bases and J by 2 bases, 5 bases remained unmatched. The germline V gene encodes CDR1 SGHTA and CDR2 FQGNSA. The CDR3 is 15 amino acids. CDR3 region: CASSIIAGTYNEQFF. As DNA, the CDR3 is TGTGCCAGCAGCATAATAGCGGGAACCTACAATGAGCAGTTCTTC.

The V gene is TRBV5-1, the J gene TRBJ1-1; D gene unclear. This CDR3 region has 11 residues. Per the germline V gene, CDR1 is SGHRS and CDR2 is YFSETQ. V was trimmed by 4 bases and J by 4 bases, leaving 5 bases between them. CDR3 amino acids: CASSVGTEAFF. CDR3 bases: TGCGCCAGCAGCGTGGGCACTGAAGCTTTCTTT.

This clone showed up just a few times. Compared with germline, one end of the junction differs, possibly owing to a read error. The rearrangement joins TRBV7-9 to TRBJ2-3, with D hard to call. This CDR3 is 13 amino acids long. In germline, CDR1 is SEHNR, CDR2 FQNEAQ (reference sequence). The CDR3 coding sequence is TGTGCCAGCAGCTTAGCGAGCAGAGATACGCAGTATTTT. Translating gives CASSLASRDTQYF.

The chain has TRBV10-2 and TRBJ2-7; D not resolved. Germline lookup yields CDR1 WSHSY and CDR2 SAAADI. The CDR3 runs 16 residues. V gave up 0 bases and J gave up 4 bases, with 16 bases separating them. The CDR3 protein is CASSESPLRRIYEQYF. CDR3 DNA: TGCGCCAGCAGTGAGTCCCCTCTACGAAGGATTTACGAGCAGTACTTC.

J is TRBJ2-1 and V is TRBV2; no clear D gene. The CDR3 is made up of 15 amino acids. V was clipped by 4 bases and J by 0 bases, with 10 bases between them. Germline CDR1 and CDR2: SNHLY and FYNNEI. CDR3 residues: CASSATSSSYNEQFF. The CDR3 nucleotides are TGTGCCAGCAGTGCGACATCAAGCTCCTACAATGAGCAGTTCTTC.

The chain combines TRBV6-6 with TRBJ1-5; D might be TRBD1 (5 bases). This CDR3 contains 16 residues. Germline-derived CDR1 and CDR2 are MNHNY and SVGAGI (reference sequence). V lost 2 bases to trimming and J lost 1 base, with 12 bases between them. The CDR3 loop is CASSYVGGRSNQPQHF. DNA of the CDR3: TGTGCCAGCAGTTACGTGGGGGGGAGGAGCAATCAGCCCCAGCATTTT.

The chain links TRBV11-2 to TRBJ2-1; the D gene is possibly TRBD2 (5 bases). Germline lookup yields CDR1 SGHAT and CDR2 FQNNGV. V lost 4 bases and J 4 bases, leaving 8 bases between the germline ends. The CDR3 totals 13 residues. CDR3 bases: TGTGCCAGCAGCTATAGGACTTACAATGAGCAGTTCTTC. The encoded protein is CASSYRTYNEQFF.

V usage is TRBV7-2 and J usage is TRBJ1-1, with D unresolved. The CDR3 totals 12 residues. The ends were cut back, 2 bases at V and 8 bases at J, with 9 bases in the middle. Germline V CDR1 and CDR2: SGHTA, FQGNSA. The CDR3 region is CASSLSGLEAFF. The DNA for the CDR3 is TGTGCCAGCAGCTTATCAGGCCTCGAAGCTTTCTTT. Combining the CDR3 with reference TRBV7-2 and TRBJ1-1 gives the whole variable domain GAGVSQSPSNKVTEKGKDVELRCDPISGHTALYWYRQSLGQGLEFLIYFQGNSAPDKSGLPSDRFSAERTGGSVSTLTIQRTQQEDSAVYLCASSLSGLEAFFGQGTRLTVV.

This clone was picked up a small number of times. V and J are TRBV10-1 and TRBJ2-7; 7 nucleotides align to TRBD2. Germline-derived CDR1 and CDR2 are WNHNN and SYGVQD (reference sequence). V lost 3 bases, J lost 3 bases, and 2 bases stayed unmatched. The CDR3 is 13 amino acids. The CDR3 DNA reads TGCGCCAGCAGTGATCGGGGGGACTACGAGCAGTACTTC. It codes for CASSDRGDYEQYF.

J is TRBJ1-6 and V is TRBV30; perhaps TRBD1 as D (5 bases). This CDR3 is built from 14 residues. V lost 0 bases, J lost 10 bases, and 13 bases lay in between. Germline V gene sequence: CDR1 GTSNPN, CDR2 SVGIG (reference sequence). The chain's CDR3 is CAWSVALGESPLHF. DNA for the CDR3: TGTGCCTGGAGTGTAGCTCTAGGGGAGTCACCCCTCCACTTT. Full variable domain (missing parts from reference TRBV30 and TRBJ1-6): SQTIHQWPATLVQPVGSPLSLECTVEGTSNPNLYWYRQAAGRGLQLLFYSVGIGQISSEVPQNLSASRPQDRQFILSSKKLLLSDSGFYLCAWSVALGESPLHFGNGTRLTVT.

The CDR3, as DNA: TGTGCCAGCAGCCTACAGGGGGCGGGAGTGGAAAAACTGTTTTTT. It specifies CASSLQGAGVEKLFF. This chain connects TRBV7-9 to TRBJ1-4; the match to TRBD1 covers 9 bases. This CDR3 comprises 15 residues. CDR1 is SEHNR, CDR2 FQNEAQ, per germline (reference sequence). J gave up 8 bases and V 5 bases, and 9 bases lay outside the gene matches. Combining the CDR3 with reference TRBV7-9 and TRBJ1-4 gives the whole variable domain DTGVSQNPRHKITKRGQNVTFRCDPISEHNRLYWYRQTLGQGPEFLTYFQNEAQLEKSRLLSDRFSAERPKGSFSTLEIQRTEQGDSAMYLCASSLQGAGVEKLFFGSGTQLSVL.